This TCR beta chain was found in a study of Graves' ophthalmopathy and Graves' hyperthyroidism. Study-level points and caveats: A majority of expanded thyroid clonotypes exceeding 0.001 frequency were likewise present in blood. Discriminating ophthalmopathy from stable hyperthyroidism, a 13-signature model attained a sensitivity of around 87% and a specificity of about 81%.

This clonotype was seen at least ten times. As yet, its antigen is unknown. RNA transcripts were the source from which TCR beta CDR3 regions were amplified. Scientists carried out first-round RT-PCR using HTBI primers and then a second-round multiplex PCR. MiXCR, run by TCRdb on the multiplex PCR reads, gives a single entry per CDR3 protein. The data show more than 300,000 distinct CDR3 sequences, just over 15% seen once. This sequence was found in a woman younger than 30 with stable Graves' hyperthyroidism. The source material was peripheral blood.

Here the CDR3 DNA reads TGTGCCAGCAGAGGTCGGGGGGTAATCTATAATTCACCCCTCCACTTT. As protein: CASRGRGVIYNSPLHF. The V call is TRBV2, the J call TRBJ1-6; tentatively, D is TRBD1 (5 bases). CDR3 length equals 16 residues. Per the germline V gene, CDR1 is SNHLY and CDR2 is FYNNEI. V lost 6 bases, J lost 3 bases, and 15 bases lay in between.